This T cell receptor (beta chain) was identified in a study of vaccination effects on CD4 cells after COVID-19. TCRdb keeps only in-frame clones here, not all; method: immunoSEQ multiplex PCR. The sample lists some 68,000 clones, around 76% occurring once. This clone was seen only a few times. What it binds is not known. The sample contains more than one DNA sequence encoding this CDR3. Before sequencing, viral peptide pools were used by the ViraFEST assay to expand antigen-specific CD4+ T cells. Following 10 days of culture, CD4+ T cells were isolated. Neither prior SARS-CoV-2 infection nor positive nucleocapsid antibodies were present in the vaccine recipients. A half-medium replacement with IL-2 medium was carried out on days 3 and 7. This TCR derives from a human donor who received a COVID-19 vaccine. This sample comprised CD4+ T cells from PBMCs cultured with HCoV-OC43 spike peptides, obtained before COVID-19 vaccination. The subset here: HCoV-OC43 spike overlapping peptide pool stimulation.

DNA for the CDR3: TGCGCCAGCAGCCCGGTCGCGAACACCGGGGAGCTGTTTTTT. Encoded protein: CASSPVANTGELFF. This chain uses TRBV5-1 with TRBJ2-2; D is unresolved. V lost 4 bases and J lost 0, with 7 bases in between. Germline V gene lookup returns CDR1 SGHRS and CDR2 YFSETQ. There are 14 residues in the CDR3.